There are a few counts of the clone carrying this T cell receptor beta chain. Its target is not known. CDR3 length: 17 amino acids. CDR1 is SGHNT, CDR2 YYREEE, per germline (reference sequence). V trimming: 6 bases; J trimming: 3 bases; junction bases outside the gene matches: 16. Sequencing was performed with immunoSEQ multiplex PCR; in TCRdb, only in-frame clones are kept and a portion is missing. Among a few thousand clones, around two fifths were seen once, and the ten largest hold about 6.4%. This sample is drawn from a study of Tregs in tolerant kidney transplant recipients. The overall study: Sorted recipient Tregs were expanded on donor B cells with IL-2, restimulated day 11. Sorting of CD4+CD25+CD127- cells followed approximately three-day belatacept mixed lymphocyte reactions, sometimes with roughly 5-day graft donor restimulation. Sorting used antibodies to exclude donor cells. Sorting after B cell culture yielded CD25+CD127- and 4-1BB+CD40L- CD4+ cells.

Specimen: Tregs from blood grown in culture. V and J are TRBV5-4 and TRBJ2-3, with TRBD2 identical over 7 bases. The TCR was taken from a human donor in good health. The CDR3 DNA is TGTGCCAGCACCCCAGGCCCTAGCGGTCGACTGACAGATACGCAGTATTTT. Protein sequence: CASTPGPSGRLTDTQYF.